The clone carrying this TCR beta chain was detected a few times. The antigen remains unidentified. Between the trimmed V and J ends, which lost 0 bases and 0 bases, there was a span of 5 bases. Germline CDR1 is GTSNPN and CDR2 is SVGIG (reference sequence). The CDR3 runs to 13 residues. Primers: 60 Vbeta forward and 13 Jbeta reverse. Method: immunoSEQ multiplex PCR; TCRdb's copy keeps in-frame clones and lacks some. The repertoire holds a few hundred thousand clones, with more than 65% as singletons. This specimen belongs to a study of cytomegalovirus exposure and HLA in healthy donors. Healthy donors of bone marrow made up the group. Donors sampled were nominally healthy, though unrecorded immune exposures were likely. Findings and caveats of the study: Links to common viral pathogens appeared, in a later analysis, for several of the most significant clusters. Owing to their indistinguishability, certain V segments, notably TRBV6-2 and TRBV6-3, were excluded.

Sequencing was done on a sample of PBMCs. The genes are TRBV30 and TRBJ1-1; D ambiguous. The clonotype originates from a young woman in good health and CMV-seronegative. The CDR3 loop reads CAWSVQLNTEAFF. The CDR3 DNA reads TGTGCCTGGAGTGTACAACTGAACACTGAAGCTTTCTTT.